This entry features one TCR beta chain sequence. In its sample, this clonotype was seen many times. Its antigen remains unidentified. No base quality information exists; no much larger clone differs at one position. The data derive from a study of identical twins (dated by TCRdb to about 2016). Broadly, across the study: To test whether fetal clonotypes persist, this study deep-sequenced TCR alpha and beta repertoires from monozygotic twins, from unrelated adults of various ages, and from cord blood. To rule out contamination, the twin experiments were replicated at different times with different library preparation protocols. Beyond this particular receptor, the publication reports: Fewer insertions were carried by abundant cord blood beta clonotypes, a similar but weaker trend appeared in young adult naive repertoires, and no such trend appeared in memory repertoires. Zero-insertion analyses could be partly confounded by invariant T cells such as MAIT and iNKT, though diverse VJ usage argued against such confounding for most clonotypes. Conclusions relied on cross-sectional statistical analysis, since the same donors could not be followed over many years. A weaker excess of twin sharing was found in beta out-of-frame sequences because the signal-to-noise ratio was lowered by fewer shared sequences. Out-of-frame TCR alpha sharing in monozygotic twins was systematically underestimated by recombination models, whereas sharing between unrelated individuals was in agreement with the recombination models. Compared with coincidental sharing between unrelated individuals, out-of-frame TCR alpha sequences shared between twins showed an excess of sequences with low generation probability.

Only healthy Caucasian donors were included. Three pairs of female monozygotic twins, all aged about 18 to 30 years, made up the twin cohort. RNA for TCR libraries was isolated from peripheral blood mononuclear cells. The CDR3 covers 15 residues, taking in both the cysteine and the phenylalanine. Here the CDR3 DNA is all that survives: 45 bases in frame from base 1. Via the germline V gene (reference sequence), CDR1 is DFQATT and CDR2 SNEGSKA. Compared with germline, V lacks 0 bases and J lacks 5 bases; bases without a gene match: 8. The method was 5' RACE. Sequencing relied on an Illumina HiSeq 2000. A universal primer binding site was introduced by template switching, and a unique molecular identifier was present in the final cDNA, enabling accurate counting of TCR cDNA molecules. First-strand cDNA for TCR alpha and beta chains was synthesized from specific primers in the conserved constant-segment region. Each cDNA library was double barcoded, with a SMART-Mk sample barcode plus Illumina barcodes, to control for contamination. Two successive PCR steps introduced TruSeq adapter sequences along with Illumina sample barcodes. Sequencing of the TCR alpha and beta cDNA libraries was done on the Illumina HiSeq platform using custom primers. Regarding the original processing steps: Unique molecular identifiers were extracted from raw reads with MiGEC, and CDR3 positions were determined with MiXCR. For each individual, recombination models were inferred using an EM algorithm with the repgenHMM and IGoR tools. The analysis of shared clonotypes was done with the tcR package in R, with sharing normalized by the product of cloneset sizes. To study raw recombination without the effects of thymic and clonal selection, out-of-frame nonproductive sequences were analyzed. The public reads were reprocessed in TCRdb via fastp at Q25 and MiXCR, keeping in-frame beta chains. Rows are unified per CDR3 protein, each entry keeping the most common DNA and genes. The authors' filters were not applied to this entry. The sample table shows a few hundred thousand distinct CDR3 sequences, and 9.6% are seen once. Roughly 3% of the sample goes to the ten largest clones.

The sample was also reused in another study, on yellow fever vaccine responses in identical twins. Reported in the second study: According to the authors, in identical twins the way T cells responded to vaccination appeared partly convergent and partly personalized. In the study, vaccine-responding T cell clones were precisely tracked in identical twins.

This chain is built from TRBV20-1 and TRBJ2-3; 7 bases in between match TRBD1. The sample comprised PBMCs. The TCR comes from a woman between 18 and 29 years old in good health. The bases are TGCAGTGCTAGAGATAGAAAGGGGGCGAAAGATACGCAGTATTTT. Translation gives CSARDRKGAKDTQYF.